This is a list of T cell receptor beta chains from one sample in a study of blood T cell repertoires in COVID-19. Sequenced by immunoSEQ multiplex PCR; TCRdb stores in-frame clones only, minus some. The sample holds 250,000 or so clones, 70% to 90% seen once. Sequencing was performed on PBMCs or T cells enriched from blood (not recorded which). The receptors originated from a man in his fifties who had been exposed to COVID-19. Each CDR3 is given with its conserved first and last residue. Each record gives: J gene, V gene, CDR3 length, clone size, D gene, CDR3 DNA, CDR3 protein. D genes are given only for firm matches. Some rows have no size entry. The others give once, few or many, or a class for an expanded clone.

TRBJ1-2 TRBV28 15 once . TGTGCCAGCCGGCCCCGAGGAATTTCTAACTATGGCTACACCTTC CASRPRGISNYGYTF
TRBJ2-3 TRBV5-4 16 . TRBD2 TGTGCCAGCAGCTCTGGACTAGCGGGGGGCACAGATACGCAGTATTTT CASSSGLAGGTDTQYF
TRBJ2-3 TRBV7-3 14 . . TGTGCCAGCAGCTTAAGTCTTCTCACAGATACGCAGTATTTT CASSLSLLTDTQYF
TRBJ1-3 TRBV9 18 . TRBD1 TGTGCCAGCAGCAACCGGGACAGGGCCGATCTTTCTGGAAACACCATATATTTT CASSNRDRADLSGNTIYF
TRBJ2-2 TRBV11-1 16 . . TGTGCCAGCACCCCTAAGGGGCGGGGAGGAACCGGGGAGCTGTTTTTT CASTPKGRGGTGELFF
TRBJ2-3 TRBV28 15 . . TGTGCCAGCAGCGTAACAGGGCAAAGGACAGATACGCAGTATTTT CASSVTGQRTDTQYF
TRBJ1-2 TRBV28 16 . TRBD1 TGTGCCAGCAGGCCGCCGGGACTGACAGGGTTTAGTGGCTACACCTTC CASRPPGLTGFSGYTF
TRBJ2-2 TRBV2 13 . . TGTGCCAGCAGTGCCCGGAGGGACGGGGAGCTGTTTTTT CASSARRDGELFF
TRBJ2-3 TRBV11-2 15 once TRBD2 TGTGCCAGCAGCTTAGGTCGCGGGAGCGCAGATACGCAGTATTTT CASSLGRGSADTQYF
TRBJ1-6 TRBV15 17 . TRBD1 TGTGCCACCAGCAACACCTACTCAGGGGGCTGGAATTCACCCCTCCACTTT CATSNTYSGGWNSPLHF
TRBJ1-2 TRBV12-3/TRBV12-4 13 . TRBD1 TGTGCCAGCACTCCGGGACAGGGGTTTGGCTACACCTTC CASTPGQGFGYTF
TRBJ2-3 TRBV5-1 16 . TRBD2 TGCGCCAGCAGCTGGGGGGGGTCCCCCAGTGTGGATACGCAGTATTTT CASSWGGSPSVDTQYF
TRBJ1-5 TRBV5-1 15 . TRBD1 TGCGCCAGCAGCATTGGGACAGGACGTAATCAGCCCCAGCATTTT CASSIGTGRNQPQHF
TRBJ1-1 TRBV10-3 13 . TRBD1 TGTGCCATCAGGGGACAGGGTGGGACTGAAGCTTTCTTT CAIRGQGGTEAFF
TRBJ1-2 TRBV5-4 14 . TRBD1 TGTGCCAGCAGTCCCGGGACAGGGTCCTATGGCTACACCTTC CASSPGTGSYGYTF
TRBJ1-6 TRBV11-2 15 . . TGTGCCAGCAGCTTTGCGTTTGGTACGAAGTCACCCCTCCACTTT CASSFAFGTKSPLHF
TRBJ1-2 TRBV5-1 17 once TRBD1 TGCGCCAGCAGCTTGGGCGACAGGGGGCGATGGTACTATGGCTACACCTTC CASSLGDRGRWYYGYTF
TRBJ2-2 TRBV19 13 . . TGTGCCAGTAGGAGAGGGTACACCGGGGAGCTGTTTTTT CASRRGYTGELFF
TRBJ2-2 TRBV24-1 17 . TRBD2 TGTGCCACCAGTGATTGGCTACTAGCGGGGGATACCGGGGAGCTGTTTTTT CATSDWLLAGDTGELFF
TRBJ2-1 TRBV19 14 once . TGTGCCTCGCGGGACCGGGGCGGCTCGATAGAGCAGTTCTTC CASRDRGGSIEQFF
TRBJ2-1 TRBV2 13 . . TGTGCCAGCGATGAGATTATAGTCAATGAGCAGTTCTTC CASDEIIVNEQFF
TRBJ1-2 TRBV5-4 15 . TRBD1 TGTGCCAGCAGTTCCCCCGACAGGGGGGGGTATGGCTACACCTTC CASSSPDRGGYGYTF
TRBJ2-2 TRBV28 14 once TRBD1 TGTGCCAGCAGTTTGGGACAGCACACCGGGGAGCTGTTTTTT CASSLGQHTGELFF
TRBJ1-2 TRBV5-1 14 once . TGCGCCAGCAGCTTGGGGGCGCGGGGCTATGGCTACACCTTC CASSLGARGYGYTF
TRBJ2-1 TRBV7-6 17 . TRBD2 TGTGCCAGCAGCTTAGAAGCCTGGACTAGCGGGATGGATGAGCAGTTCTTC CASSLEAWTSGMDEQFF
TRBJ2-2 TRBV6-5 15 . TRBD1 TGTGCCGTAACCCGGACAGGGGCAAACACCGGGGAGCTGTTTTTT CAVTRTGANTGELFF
TRBJ1-6 TRBV5-1 15 . TRBD1 TGCGCCAGCAGCTTGCGGACAGGGGATAATTCACCCCTCCACTTT CASSLRTGDNSPLHF
TRBJ2-1 TRBV4-2 15 . TRBD2 TGTGCCAGCACCCCCGGGGGGGCCTACTACAATGAGCAGTTCTTC CASTPGGAYYNEQFF
TRBJ1-5 TRBV12-3/TRBV12-4 13 . . TGTGCCAGCAGTTGGAGCATTGGCCAGCCCCAGCATTTT CASSWSIGQPQHF
TRBJ2-5 TRBV7-9 14 few TRBD1 TGTGCCAGCAGGGAATGGACAGGGGGAGAGACCCAGTACTTC CASREWTGGETQYF
TRBJ1-1 TRBV7-2 14 . TRBD1 TGTGCCAGCAGCTCCGACAGGGTAGGCACTGAAGCTTTCTTT CASSSDRVGTEAFF
TRBJ2-1 TRBV28 15 . TRBD2 TGTGCCAGCAGTTTATTTAGCGGGAGTAATAATGAGCAGTTCTTC CASSLFSGSNNEQFF
TRBJ1-3 TRBV11-2 17 once . TGTGCCAGCAGCGTGAGGCTCAGGGATACTAATGGAAACACCATATATTTT CASSVRLRDTNGNTIYF
TRBJ1-2 TRBV3-1/TRBV3-2 14 . TRBD1 TGTGCCAGCAGCCAGCCGGGACAGGCTTATGGCTACACCTTC CASSQPGQAYGYTF
TRBJ2-2 TRBV11-3 14 . . TGTGCCAGCAGCTTAGGCGGGAACACCGGGGAGCTGTTTTTT CASSLGGNTGELFF
TRBJ2-2 TRBV2 13 . . TGTGCCAGCAGTGTTCAGGGCCCCGGGGAGCTGTTTTTT CASSVQGPGELFF
TRBJ2-1 TRBV4-1 14 few . TGCGCCAGCAGCCTCAGGGTAGGGTATAATGAGCAGTTCTTC CASSLRVGYNEQFF